Listed here are 7 T cell receptor beta chains from one sample, sequenced in a study of T cell responses to AZD1222 COVID-19 vaccine. Assay: immunoSEQ multiplex PCR; the TCRdb copy retains only in-frame clones and omits some. The table records approximately 160,000 clones, about 92% of them present only once. Source: peripheral blood, taken on day 0 of AZD1222 vaccination. The receptors originated from an adult in good health.

The V and J genes are TRBV5-1 and TRBJ1-2; 8 bases fit TRBD1. Germline lookup yields CDR1 SGHRS and CDR2 YFSETQ. The CDR3 has 16 amino acids. V was pared by 0 bases and J by 6 bases, with 10 bases of the junction left unmatched. The CDR3 spells CASSLDPDREGDGYTF. CDR3 in DNA: TGCGCCAGCAGCTTGGACCCGGACAGGGAGGGAGATGGCTACACCTTC.

The chain combines TRBV7-9 with TRBJ2-6; D remains ambiguous. Germline V gene lookup returns CDR1 SEHNR and CDR2 FQNEAQ (reference sequence). V lost 5 bases to trimming and J lost 1 base, with 12 bases between them. CDR3 length equals 16 residues. The CDR3 loop reads CASSPQVASGANVLTF. The CDR3 bases are TGTGCCAGCAGCCCCCAAGTGGCTTCTGGGGCCAACGTCCTGACTTTC.

This chain joins TRBV5-1 and TRBJ1-6; 7 nucleotides agree with TRBD1. The CDR3 covers 18 residues. Germline V lookup: CDR1 SGHRS, CDR2 YFSETQ. V lost 0 bases to trimming and J lost 10 bases; unmatched junction nucleotides: 16. The CDR3 nucleotides read TGCGCCAGCAGCTTGGGGTCCCGGACAGGCCAAGATACCTCACCCCTCCACTTT. Translating it yields CASSLGSRTGQDTSPLHF.

About this clone: This specimen includes other DNA sequences encoding the same CDR3. CDR3 loop: CATSSGQGGNEQFF. CDR3 nucleotides: TGTGCCACCAGCAGCGGACAGGGGGGGAATGAGCAGTTCTTC. V usage is TRBV15 and J usage is TRBJ2-1; TRBD1 matches 10 bases. V dropped 3 bases and J dropped 7; count of bases not matched to a gene: 3. This CDR3 is 14 amino acids long. Germline assignment: CDR1 LNHNV and CDR2 YYDKDF (reference sequence).

The chain carries TRBV18 and TRBJ1-2; no reliable D call. Per germline, CDR1 KGHSH and CDR2 LQKENI. The CDR3 totals 13 residues. The V and J ends lost 5 bases and 2 bases respectively, with 9 bases between them. DNA for the CDR3: TGTGCCAGCTCAGATGGGCGAAACTATGGCTACACCTTC. Translating it yields CASSDGRNYGYTF.

The DNA of the CDR3 is TGCGCCAGCAGCAATCGACAGGGGGCGAGAACAGGGAGCAATTCACCCCTCCACTTT. As protein: CASSNRQGARTGSNSPLHF. The chain has TRBV4-1 and TRBJ1-6; TRBD1 agrees at 10 bases. The ends lost 5 bases at V and 7 bases at J; junction bases unmatched: 17. Germline V gene data show CDR1 as MGHRA and CDR2 as YSYEKL. The CDR3 runs 19 residues.

This clone was counted a single time. The genes are TRBV6-2 or TRBV6-3 and TRBJ2-5; D ambiguous. Germline CDR1 and CDR2: MNHEY and SVGEGT. The CDR3 is 15 residues long. Trimming cost V 3 bases and J 1 base, with 12 bases left between them. CDR3 amino acids: CASSYTPVFQETQYF. The DNA of the CDR3 is TGTGCCAGCAGTTATACCCCCGTGTTCCAAGAGACCCAGTACTTC.